Sequencing of this T cell receptor beta chain was carried out in a study of cytomegalovirus exposure and HLA in healthy donors. This clone appeared a single time. 13 Jbeta primers and 60 Vbeta primers were used for the PCR. Measured with immunoSEQ multiplex PCR; TCRdb has only the in-frame clones, and not every one. This table holds roughly 110,000 clones, roughly 73% found once. Germline CDR1 and CDR2: MNHNY and SVGAGI (reference sequence). Trimming took 3 bases from V and 7 from J; bases not matched to a gene: 14. The CDR3 is 16 residues long. This chain uses TRBV6-6 with TRBJ2-7; the match to TRBD1 covers 8 bases. This clonotype originated in a woman aged 25-40 years in good health and CMV-seronegative. Material for sequencing was PBMCs. The chain's CDR3 is CASSYIPSQGAREQYF. For the CDR3, the DNA is TGTGCCAGCAGTTATATTCCCTCCCAGGGGGCTCGGGAGCAGTACTTC.